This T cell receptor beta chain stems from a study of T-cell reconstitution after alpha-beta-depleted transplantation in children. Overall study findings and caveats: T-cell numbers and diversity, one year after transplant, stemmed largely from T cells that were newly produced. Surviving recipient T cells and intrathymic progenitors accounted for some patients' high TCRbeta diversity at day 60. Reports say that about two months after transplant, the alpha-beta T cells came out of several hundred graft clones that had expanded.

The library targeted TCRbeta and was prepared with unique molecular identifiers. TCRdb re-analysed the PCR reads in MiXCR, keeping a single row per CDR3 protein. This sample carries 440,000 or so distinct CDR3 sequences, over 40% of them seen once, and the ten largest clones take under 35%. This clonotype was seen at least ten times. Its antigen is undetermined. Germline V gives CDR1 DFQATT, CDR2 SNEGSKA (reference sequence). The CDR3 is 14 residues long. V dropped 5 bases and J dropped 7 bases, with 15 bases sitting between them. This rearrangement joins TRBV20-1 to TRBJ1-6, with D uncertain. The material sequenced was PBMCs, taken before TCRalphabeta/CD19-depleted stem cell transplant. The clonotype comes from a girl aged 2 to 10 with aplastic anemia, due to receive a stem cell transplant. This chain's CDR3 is CSAVGSTGNSPLHF. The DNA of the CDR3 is TGCAGTGCTGTCGGGTCTACTGGAAATTCACCCCTCCACTTT.